The 32 T cell receptor beta chains below were found in one sample sequenced in a study of post-analysis software for immune sequencing data. Study-level results: Five or six TRBV segments, TRBV5-6, TRBV5-1 and TRBV20-1 among them, were found more frequent in patients than controls.

Unique molecular identifiers were present in the TCR beta cDNA libraries. MiXCR was run by TCRdb on the PCR reads, yielding one entry per CDR3 protein. This sample has 650,000 to 850,000 distinct CDR3 sequences; 35% to 55% occur once, and the top ten carry roughly 5.2%. Which antigens these TCRs recognize remains unknown. What was sequenced was blood. The receptor source for this set is a girl aged 5-17 years with multiple sclerosis.

This clonotype has a handful of counts. The chain carries TRBV10-3 and TRBJ1-2; D not certain. CDR1 ENHRY and CDR2 SYGVKD come from the germline V gene. V shed 0 bases and J shed 3 bases, with 8 bases lying between them. The CDR3 extends over 14 amino acids. Here the CDR3 DNA reads TGTGCCATCAGTGAGTCGTGGGAGGACTATGGCTACACCTTC. Residues: CAISESWEDYGYTF.

The genes are TRBV9 and TRBJ1-2; D perhaps matches TRBD1 (6 bases). The germline V and J ends were trimmed by 3 bases and 6 bases, with 18 bases remaining between them. Germline-derived CDR1 and CDR2 are SGDLS and YYNGEE. This CDR3 has 15 amino acids. The CDR3 loop reads CASSATGEPWNGYTF. The CDR3 DNA follows: TGTGCCAGCAGCGCGACAGGTGAGCCCTGGAATGGCTACACCTTC. Together with reference TRBV9 and TRBJ1-2, the CDR3 gives the full variable domain: DSGVTQTPKHLITATGQRVTLRCSPRSGDLSVYWYQQSLDQGLQFLIQYYNGEERAKGNILERFSAQQFPDLHSELNLSSLELGDSALYFCASSATGEPWNGYTFGSGTRLTVV.

The V and J genes are TRBV7-9 and TRBJ2-7, with TRBD1 identical over 7 bases. V dropped 6 bases and J dropped 2; count of bases not matched to a gene: 7. The CDR3 runs to 14 residues. Germline CDR1 reads SEHNR; CDR2 reads FQNEAQ (reference sequence). The CDR3 nucleotides are TGTGCCAGCAGTAGACAGGGCCGCCCCTACGAGCAGTACTTC. Its protein is CASSRQGRPYEQYF.

V and J are TRBV6-1 and TRBJ2-5, with 9 nucleotides matching TRBD2. V lost 1 base to trimming and J lost 5 bases; unmatched junction nucleotides: 5. The length of the CDR3 is 15 residues. Per the germline V gene, CDR1 is MNHNS and CDR2 is SASEGT. CDR3 nucleotide sequence: TGTGCCAGCAGTGAAGTGGGGCTAGCGGGGGAGACCCAGTACTTC. It specifies CASSEVGLAGETQYF.

This clonotype showed up just once. This is likely a read error, given that the CDR3 carries no conserved phenylalanine or tryptophan at its end. The V call is TRBV6-5, the J call TRBJ1-2; 7 bases are shared with TRBD1. The CDR3 totals 14 residues. Germline V gene lookup returns CDR1 MNHEY and CDR2 SVGAGI. After removal of 6 bases from V and 3 bases from J, the junction contained 7 bases not matched to a gene. Here the CDR3 reads CASRRTGVDYGYTC. The CDR3 region has the DNA TGTGCCAGCAGGCGCACAGGGGTGGACTATGGCTACACCTGC.

This sequence joins TRBV7-9 and TRBJ2-1; 8 positions agree with TRBD2. The V segment lost 4 bases and the J segment 6 bases; nucleotides outside the gene matches: 5. Germline values: CDR1 SEHNR, CDR2 FQNEAQ (reference sequence). The CDR3 contains 14 residues. CDR3: CASSWGLESNEQFF. In DNA form, the CDR3 reads TGTGCCAGCAGCTGGGGACTAGAGTCCAATGAGCAGTTCTTC.

This clonotype was counted a few times. V is TRBV20-1 and J is TRBJ2-7; 8 bases are a match to TRBD1. V trimming: 6 bases; J trimming: 0 bases; junction bases outside the gene matches: 7. CDR1 is DFQATT and CDR2 is SNEGSKA in the germline V gene (reference sequence). This CDR3 is 14 amino acids long. CDR3 loop: CSATPGQVSYEQYF. CDR3 nucleotides: TGCAGTGCAACCCCGGGACAGGTCTCCTACGAGCAGTACTTC.

Regarding this clonotype: This may be a read error: a much more frequent sequence differs by one nucleotide. In this CDR3 the conserved last residue, phenylalanine or tryptophan, is missing, so a read error is likely. V is TRBV10-2 and J is TRBJ2-5; tentative D call: TRBD1 (5 bases). In germline, CDR1 is WSHSY, CDR2 SAAADI. The CDR3 consists of 13 residues. V gave up 3 bases and J gave up 5 bases, with 10 bases separating them. CDR3 nucleotide sequence: TGCGCCAGCAGTGACAGGGCGAGGGAGACCCAGTACTTA. Translating gives CASSDRARETQYL.

This clonotype was detected only a few times. CDR3 loop: CASSHLGVAVLGGTDTQYF. The CDR3 DNA reads TGTGCCAGCAGCCACCTTGGTGTAGCCGTCCTAGGGGGCACAGATACGCAGTATTTT. The rearrangement links TRBV7-9 to TRBJ2-3, with D possibly matching TRBD1 (5 bases). V shed 5 bases and J shed 1 base, with 25 bases lying between them. CDR3 length: 19 amino acids. CDR1 and CDR2 from the germline V gene are SEHNR and FQNEAQ (reference sequence).

V is TRBV4-3 and J is TRBJ2-6, with D perhaps matching TRBD1 (5 bases). The germline V and J ends were trimmed by 4 bases and 0 bases, with 13 bases remaining between them. Germline assignment: CDR1 LGHNA and CDR2 YSLEER. The CDR3 covers 17 residues. CDR3 in amino acids: CASSPQGGLSGANVLTF. The CDR3 DNA reads TGCGCCAGCAGCCCCCAGGGTGGCCTCTCTGGGGCCAACGTCCTGACTTTC.

The J gene is TRBJ2-7, the V gene TRBV5-1; 8 bases map to TRBD2. The CDR3 consists of 16 residues. Germline CDR1 is SGHRS and CDR2 is YFSETQ. V shed 2 bases and J 4 bases; nucleotides not matched to a gene: 11. In DNA, the CDR3 is TGCGCCAGCAGCTTAAATAAGGCGGGAGGCCCTTACGAGCAGTACTTC. Protein: CASSLNKAGGPYEQYF.

The chain has TRBV4-1 and TRBJ1-3; 11 bases match TRBD1. The V gene end was trimmed by 5 bases and the J gene end by 2 bases; junction bases not matched to a gene: 2. This CDR3 comprises 15 residues. The V gene's germline CDR1 is MGHRA and CDR2 YSYEKL. The CDR3 spells CASSWGQGAGNTIYF. CDR3 DNA sequence: TGCGCCAGCAGCTGGGGACAGGGGGCTGGAAACACCATATATTTT.

The chain joins TRBV5-1 to TRBJ2-7, with 8 bases identical to TRBD2. The tail of the sequence fits TRBJ2-5 better, so the J call may be wrong. Per the germline V gene, CDR1 is SGHRS and CDR2 is YFSETQ. The CDR3 totals 14 residues. The CDR3 DNA follows: TGCGCCAGCAGCTTCGGGAGGGGCCTAGAGACCCAGTACTTC. Its protein product is CASSFGRGLETQYF.

The rearrangement joins TRBV6-5 to TRBJ1-2; possibly TRBD1 for D (5 bases). The V gene lost 7 bases and the J gene lost 4 bases, with 13 bases spanning the gap. This CDR3 is 13 amino acids long. Germline CDR1 is MNHEY and CDR2 is SVGAGI. In nucleotides, the CDR3 is TGTGCCAGCACCCCGGGGGTGGTCTATGGCTACACCTTC. Translation: CASTPGVVYGYTF.

The chain recombines TRBV11-1 with TRBJ1-2; the D gene is possibly TRBD1 (5 bases). Per the germline V gene, CDR1 is SGHAT and CDR2 is FQDESV (reference sequence). The ends were cut back, 5 bases at V and 2 bases at J, with 6 bases in the middle. This CDR3 is built from 12 residues. CDR3 DNA: TGTGCCAGCAGCCGGGGGAACTATGGCTACACCTTC. It is translated as CASSRGNYGYTF.

The J gene is TRBJ1-1, the V gene TRBV12-3 or TRBV12-4; no definite D call. Between the trimmed V and J ends, which lost 6 bases and 2 bases, there was a span of 10 bases. The CDR3 loop spans 13 amino acids. CDR3 sequence reads: CASSSDFNTEAFF. In DNA, the CDR3 is TGTGCCAGCAGCTCCGACTTTAACACTGAAGCTTTCTTT.

In this sample, this clonotype turned up a few times. V usage is TRBV12-3 or TRBV12-4 and J usage is TRBJ2-1; 7 bases are shared with TRBD2. J lost 9 bases, V lost 0 bases, and 8 bases had no gene match. CDR3 length: 15 residues. The CDR3 reads CASSLALAGAPEQFF. The CDR3 nucleotides are TGTGCCAGCAGTTTAGCGTTAGCGGGCGCCCCTGAGCAGTTCTTC.

V usage is TRBV7-2 and J usage is TRBJ2-3; TRBD2 agrees at 11 bases. Losses at the gene ends were 2 bases for V and 5 bases for J; bases not matched to a gene: 6. CDR1 and CDR2 (germline): SGHTA, FQGNSA. There are 16 residues in the CDR3. CDR3 in DNA: TGTGCCAGCAGCTTACCTCTAGCGGGAGGCCTAGATACGCAGTATTTT. Translated: CASSLPLAGGLDTQYF. The full variable domain, its missing parts supplied by reference TRBV7-2 and TRBJ2-3, is GAGVSQSPSNKVTEKGKDVELRCDPISGHTALYWYRQSLGQGLEFLIYFQGNSAPDKSGLPSDRFSAERTGGSVSTLTIQRTQQEDSAVYLCASSLPLAGGLDTQYFGPGTRLTVL.

The rearrangement joins TRBV30 to TRBJ2-3; 7 bases are shared with TRBD2. The CDR3 has 14 residues. Looked up from germline, CDR1 is GTSNPN and CDR2 is SVGIG (reference sequence). Unmatched junction bases numbered 9, after V lost 2 bases and J lost 7 bases. The CDR3 spells CAWSLGLSLNTQYF. CDR3 coding DNA: TGTGCCTGGAGTCTGGGACTATCTTTGAATACGCAGTATTTT.

CDR3 DNA sequence: TGCGCCAGCAGCCCCCTGGGGGAAAACATTCAGTACTTC. Its translation is CASSPLGENIQYF. The chain joins TRBV5-1 to TRBJ2-4; D could derive from TRBD1 or TRBD2 (5 bases each). CDR1 is SGHRS, CDR2 YFSETQ, per germline. This CDR3 is built from 13 residues. V was clipped by 4 bases and J by 5 bases, with 10 bases between them.

The V call is TRBV10-2, the J call TRBJ1-2; the match to TRBD1 covers 8 bases. With V trimmed by 8 bases and J by 5 bases, 4 bases remained unmatched. The germline CDR1 and CDR2 sequences are WSHSY and SAAADI. The CDR3 runs to 12 residues. The CDR3 here is CASATGGYGYTF. For the CDR3, the DNA is TGCGCCAGCGCCACAGGGGGGTATGGCTACACCTTC.

J is TRBJ1-2 and V is TRBV12-3 or TRBV12-4; 7 bases agree with TRBD1. The V segment lost 5 bases and the J segment 8 bases; nucleotides outside the gene matches: 8. The CDR3 is 13 residues long. In DNA form, the CDR3 reads TGTGCCAGCAGTCTAGGGACAGTTGAAGGCTACACCTTC. Its translation: CASSLGTVEGYTF.

The chain is built from TRBV20-1 and TRBJ2-5; the D is unclear. The germline CDR1 and CDR2 sequences are DFQATT and SNEGSKA (reference sequence). The length of the CDR3 is 15 residues. The V and J ends lost 0 bases and 2 bases respectively, with 13 bases between them. CDR3 loop: CSARDPARIQETQYF. As DNA, the CDR3 is TGCAGTGCTAGAGATCCGGCGCGGATACAAGAGACCCAGTACTTC.

This sequence joins TRBV29-1 and TRBJ2-5; D possibly corresponds to TRBD2 (6 bases). This CDR3 has 17 amino acids. The germline gives CDR1 SQVTM, CDR2 ANQGSEA. V was trimmed by 0 bases and J by 1 base, leaving 18 bases between them. Here the CDR3 reads CSVEEGRDWGSQETQYF. The CDR3 bases are TGCAGCGTTGAAGAAGGCAGGGACTGGGGTTCCCAAGAGACCCAGTACTTC.

A few counts support this clonotype. The genes are TRBV6-2 or TRBV6-3 and TRBJ2-5, with TRBD2 matching over 10 bases. CDR3 length: 16 amino acids. Per germline, CDR1 MNHEY and CDR2 SVGEGT. With V trimmed by 4 bases and J by 0 bases, 5 bases remained unmatched. The CDR3 DNA is TGTGCCAGCAGTTCCCCTAGCGGGAGCTACCAAGAGACCCAGTACTTC. Encoded protein: CASSSPSGSYQETQYF.

This clonotype is a singleton in its sample. This sequence joins TRBV6-6 and TRBJ2-5; possible D gene TRBD1, 6 bases. The V gene lost 8 bases and the J gene lost 0 bases, with 10 bases spanning the gap. CDR3 length equals 13 residues. Germline CDR1 reads MNHNY; CDR2 reads SVGAGI (reference sequence). The CDR3 nucleotides are TGTGCCAGCGAAGGACAGAACCAAGAGACCCAGTACTTC. Translating it yields CASEGQNQETQYF.

The chain recombines TRBV9 with TRBJ2-3; 14 bases are shared with TRBD2. CDR1 is SGDLS, CDR2 YYNGEE, per germline. The CDR3 consists of 17 residues. Germline trimming cut 0 bases from V and 5 bases from J; bases unmatched to any gene: 5. CDR3 nucleotide sequence: TGTGCCAGCAGCGTAGAGGGGACTAGCGGGAGAGGAGATACGCAGTATTTT. Its translation: CASSVEGTSGRGDTQYF.

This clonotype appeared a single time. This chain uses TRBV20-1 with TRBJ2-5, with 11 bases that match TRBD2. The J call may be faulty, since TRBJ2-7 better matches the DNA end. Germline-derived CDR1 and CDR2 are DFQATT and SNEGSKA (reference sequence). The CDR3 contains 13 residues. The CDR3 nucleotides read TGCAGTGCTTCTAGCGGGAGGTCGCACGAGCAGTACTTC. It encodes CSASSGRSHEQYF.

The chain combines TRBV9 with TRBJ2-3; perhaps TRBD2 as D (5 bases). CDR1 is SGDLS and CDR2 is YYNGEE in the germline V gene. The CDR3 sequence is 15 residues long. Trimming left V 0 bases short and J 2 bases short, with 10 bases between. DNA for the CDR3: TGTGCCAGCAGCGTAGTGGGAGACCCCACAGATACGCAGTATTTT. Translated: CASSVVGDPTDTQYF.

The CDR3: CASSFTSGLAAVGYEQFF. In DNA, the CDR3 is TGTGCCAGCAGCTTCACCTCTGGACTAGCGGCCGTAGGGTATGAGCAGTTCTTC. V usage is TRBV7-3 and J usage is TRBJ2-1, with TRBD2 matching over 10 bases. Germline CDR1 SGHTA, CDR2 FQGTGA. V dropped 3 bases and J dropped 8; count of bases not matched to a gene: 16. The CDR3 covers 18 residues.

This chain uses TRBV4-3 with TRBJ2-3, with D possibly TRBD2 on 5 matching bases. The length of the CDR3 is 17 residues. Trimming shortened V by 1 base and J by 2 bases, and 16 bases separated the two germline ends. Per germline, CDR1 LGHNA and CDR2 YSLEER. The CDR3, as DNA: TGCGCCAGCAGCCAAGGGGTACTAGGCGCCCTCACAGATACGCAGTATTTT. Translating it yields CASSQGVLGALTDTQYF.

The chain is built from TRBV20-1 and TRBJ1-1; D ambiguous. Germline lookup yields CDR1 DFQATT and CDR2 SNEGSKA (reference sequence). The CDR3 loop spans 14 amino acids. The germline V and J ends were trimmed by 1 base and 1 base, with 10 bases remaining between them. The CDR3, as DNA: TGCAGTGCTAGAGGGCAACACTCGAACACTGAAGCTTTCTTT. Residues: CSARGQHSNTEAFF.